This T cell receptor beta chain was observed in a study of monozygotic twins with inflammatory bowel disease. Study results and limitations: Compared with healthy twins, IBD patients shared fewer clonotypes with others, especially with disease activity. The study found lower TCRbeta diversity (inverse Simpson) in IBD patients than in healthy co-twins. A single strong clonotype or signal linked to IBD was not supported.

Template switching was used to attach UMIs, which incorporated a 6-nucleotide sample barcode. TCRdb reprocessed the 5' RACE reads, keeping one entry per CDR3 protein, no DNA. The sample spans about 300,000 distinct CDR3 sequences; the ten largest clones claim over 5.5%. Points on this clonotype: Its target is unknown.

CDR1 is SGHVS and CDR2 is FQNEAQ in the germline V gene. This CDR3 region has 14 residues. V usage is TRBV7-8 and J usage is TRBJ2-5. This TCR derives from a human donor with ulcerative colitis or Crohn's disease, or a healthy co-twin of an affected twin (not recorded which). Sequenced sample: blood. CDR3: CASSSQWDRETQYF.